Listed below are T cell receptor beta chains from one sample, sequenced in a study of Tregs in tolerant kidney transplant recipients. These receptors have no identified antigens. Method: immunoSEQ multiplex PCR; TCRdb's copy keeps in-frame clones and lacks some. Among around 2,800 clones listed, less than 45% were seen once. Sequenced input: Tregs from blood grown in culture. The receptors stem from a human donor in good health. The CDR3 runs from the conserved cysteine through the conserved F or W. The order of the fields is V gene, clone size, CDR3 protein. Not all rows give a size; the values are once, few, many and, for expanded clones, a class.

TRBV19 | few | CASSPGRVEEAFF
TRBV27 | - | CATKVGLAPYNEQFF
TRBV5-1 | - | CASSLAPNPLAGGFLYEQYF
TRBV11-2 | large | CASSRPDRGEQYF
TRBV30 | - | CAWSGDLNEKLFF
TRBV30 | - | CAWSAAYGYTF
TRBV7-8 | - | CASSLGVTGYEQYF
TRBV11-2 | - | CASSLAQTMGEQYF
TRBV5-4 | - | CASSPPTTTAPNTGELFF
TRBV11-3 | - | CASSFEGRGEQFF
TRBV18 | - | CASSRPGLALYEQYF
TRBV30 | medium-sized | CAWSLGYGYTF
TRBV5-1 | - | CASSFRARDEQYF
TRBV6-6 | - | CASRPSTDTQYF
TRBV5-1 | few | CASSLGDVNWVETQYF
TRBV6-6 | medium-sized | CASSTGTLGNTIYF
TRBV5-1 | - | CASSLGVAGVRTYEQYF
TRBV6-5 | once | CAISGEGYSNQPQHF
TRBV6-4 | - | CASSYPGPYNSPLHF
TRBV6-5 | few | CASRRQGNRVNEQFF
TRBV9 | few | CASSVPGRDTQYF
TRBV5-1 | few | CASSQGTGQETQYF
TRBV28 | few | CASSAPLNTEAFF
TRBV6-5 | medium-sized | CASRTGGYGYTF
TRBV5-1 | few | CASRINPDSYTEAFF
TRBV10-3 | once | CASLRAGGAAYEQYF
TRBV7-8 | - | CASSLARASADTQYF
TRBV19 | - | CASSTIVRGTQYF
TRBV5-1 | medium-sized | CASSLRYGAGTDTQYF
TRBV11-2 | - | CASSRGLAGVVQYF
TRBV18 | few | CASSPSSGNTIYF
TRBV19 | few | CASTQGHGYTF
TRBV30 | - | CAWSVWGNTEAFF
TRBV2 | once | CASNAGGGYPYEQYF
TRBV5-1 | - | CASSFGGSGSTGELFF
TRBV2 | - | CASRAPGQVLSYEQYF
TRBV27 | - | CASSAALVPIELFF
TRBV18 | - | CASSAADTQYF
TRBV19 | medium-sized | CASSIGGSSHEQYF
TRBV6-6 | large | CASLRAGGAAYEQYF
TRBV11-1 | few | CASSFQETQYF
TRBV30 | - | CAYATLDTQYF
TRBV1 | - | CTSSQDNSGLVNSYEQYF
TRBV6-1 | - | CASSEYRMNTEAFF